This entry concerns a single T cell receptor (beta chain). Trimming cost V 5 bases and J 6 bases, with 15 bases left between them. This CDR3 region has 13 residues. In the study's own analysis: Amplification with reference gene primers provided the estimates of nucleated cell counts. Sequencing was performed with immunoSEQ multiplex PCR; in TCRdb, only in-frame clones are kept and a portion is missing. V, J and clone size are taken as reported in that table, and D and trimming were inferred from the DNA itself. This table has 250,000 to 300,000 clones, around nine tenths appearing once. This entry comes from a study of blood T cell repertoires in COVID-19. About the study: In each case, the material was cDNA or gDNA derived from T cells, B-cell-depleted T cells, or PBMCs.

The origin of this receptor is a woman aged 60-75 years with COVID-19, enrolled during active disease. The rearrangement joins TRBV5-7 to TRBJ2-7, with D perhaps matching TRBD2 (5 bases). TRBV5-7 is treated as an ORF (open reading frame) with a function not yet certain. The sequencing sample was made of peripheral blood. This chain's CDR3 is CASRIPPDSEQYF. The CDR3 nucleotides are TGTGCCAGCAGGATTCCGCCGGACTCCGAGCAGTACTTC.